A selection of T cell receptor beta chains follows, all from one sample in a study of shared clonotypes between healthy human individuals. Profiling relied on immunoSEQ multiplex PCR, and the TCRdb table lists in-frame clones only, not all of them. Of under 2,500,000 clones listed, roughly 95% are singletons. The sequenced material came from naive CD4+ T cells sorted from blood. The receptors here all came from a man between 18 and 29 years old in good health. Both conserved end residues are part of each CDR3. The order of the fields is J gene, V gene, clone size, D gene, CDR3 protein, CDR3 DNA. D genes are given only for firm matches. Expanded clones are given a class, and other clones once, few, many or no size at all.

TRBJ2-7	TRBV5-8	once	TRBD1	CASSLVRDRVYF	TGTGCCAGCAGCTTGGTCCGGGACAGGGTGTACTTC
TRBJ1-3	TRBV4-1	NA	NA	CASSQEGQRDTIYF	TGCGCCAGCAGCCAAGAAGGGCAGAGGGACACCATATATTTT
TRBJ1-1	TRBV28	NA	NA	CASSLGGGFEAFF	TGTGCCAGCAGTTTAGGAGGGGGATTTGAAGCTTTCTTT
TRBJ2-2	TRBV10-1	NA	NA	CASSGGPQNTGELFF	TGCGCCAGCAGTGGGGGACCCCAGAACACCGGGGAGCTGTTTTTT
TRBJ2-7	TRBV6-6	once	NA	CASSSGQPYEQYF	TGTGCCAGCAGTTCCGGACAGCCCTACGAGCAGTACTTC
TRBJ2-3	TRBV6-5	NA	NA	CASSQGPRTGDTQYF	TGTGCCAGCAGTCAAGGTCCCAGGACCGGCGATACGCAGTATTTT
TRBJ1-1	TRBV2	NA	NA	CASSEQKNTEAFF	TGTGCCAGCAGTGAACAGAAGAACACTGAAGCTTTCTTT
TRBJ1-2	TRBV28	NA	NA	CASRLRLPPHGYTF	TGTGCCAGCAGGCTACGACTGCCACCCCATGGCTACACCTTC
TRBJ2-2	TRBV5-1	NA	TRBD2	CASGLAGDLGTGELFF	TGCGCCAGCGGCCTAGCGGGAGATTTAGGCACCGGGGAGCTGTTTTTT
TRBJ2-1	TRBV5-4	NA	TRBD2	CASSQGGTSVYNEQFF	TGTGCCAGCAGCCAAGGGGGGACTAGCGTCTACAATGAGCAGTTCTTC
TRBJ2-5	TRBV6-5	NA	NA	CASSYSGTSETQYF	TGTGCCAGCAGTTACTCGGGTACCTCAGAGACCCAGTACTTC
TRBJ1-4	TRBV12-5	NA	NA	CASGLVVGVGREKLFF	TGTGCTAGTGGTTTGGTGGTAGGGGTCGGTCGTGAAAAACTGTTTTTT
TRBJ2-1	TRBV6-1	NA	TRBD2	CASSASGGSNEQFF	TGTGCCAGCAGTGCTAGCGGGGGAAGCAATGAGCAGTTCTTC
TRBJ2-2	TRBV5-1	NA	TRBD2	CASSWVAGDNTGELFF	TGCGCCAGCAGCTGGGTAGCGGGAGACAACACCGGGGAGCTGTTTTTT
TRBJ2-7	TRBV28	NA	TRBD1	CASANAGSRDRDYEQYF	TGTGCCAGCGCTAATGCCGGATCACGGGACAGGGACTACGAGCAGTACTTC
TRBJ2-4	TRBV30	NA	NA	CAWGSGTPSKNIQYF	TGTGCCTGGGGCTCCGGGACCCCTTCCAAAAACATTCAGTACTTC
TRBJ1-2	TRBV7-2	NA	NA	CASSLGLNYGYTF	TGTGCCAGCAGCTTAGGTCTTAACTATGGCTACACCTTC
TRBJ1-1	TRBV5-4	NA	NA	CASSSMLSPGTQNTEAFF	TGTGCCAGCAGCTCGATGTTGTCACCAGGGACGCAGAACACTGAAGCTTTCTTT
TRBJ1-5	TRBV6-1	NA	TRBD1	CASDTGGSNQPQHF	TGTGCCAGCGACACAGGGGGTAGCAATCAGCCCCAGCATTTT
TRBJ2-3	TRBV19	NA	NA	CASSIDQKFSDTQYF	TGTGCCAGTAGTATAGATCAGAAGTTTTCAGATACGCAGTATTTT
TRBJ2-7	TRBV7-2	NA	NA	CASSLGRVATHEQYF	TGTGCCAGCAGCTTAGGGCGGGTGGCGACCCACGAGCAGTACTTC
TRBJ1-6	TRBV5-4	few	NA	CASSSPERASPLHF	TGTGCCAGCAGTTCTCCGGAGAGGGCCTCACCCCTCCACTTT
TRBJ2-1	TRBV12-5	once	NA	CASGNGWNEQFF	TGTGCTAGTGGTAATGGCTGGAATGAGCAGTTCTTC
TRBJ2-6	TRBV5-1	few	NA	CASSLAAGANVLTF	TGCGCCAGCAGCTTGGCCGCTGGGGCCAACGTCCTGACTTTC
TRBJ2-1	TRBV11-3	NA	NA	CASSLTGEHEQFF	TGTGCCAGCAGCTTGACTGGGGAGCATGAGCAGTTCTTC
TRBJ2-1	TRBV14	NA	TRBD1	CASSHPPGQGIAEQFF	TGTGCCAGCAGCCACCCACCGGGACAGGGTATCGCTGAGCAGTTCTTC
TRBJ1-5	TRBV6-6	NA	NA	CASSYSGVRGNQPQHF	TGTGCCAGCAGTTACTCGGGGGTAAGGGGCAATCAGCCCCAGCATTTT
TRBJ1-5	TRBV6-5	NA	TRBD1	CASSGTGGGNQPQHF	TGTGCCAGCAGTGGGACAGGGGGCGGCAATCAGCCCCAGCATTTT
TRBJ1-1	TRBV12-5	once	NA	CASGLALGGDTEAFF	TGTGCTAGTGGTTTGGCGCTAGGGGGTGACACTGAAGCTTTCTTT
TRBJ1-1	TRBV6-1	NA	NA	CASRKTGENSAEAFF	TGTGCCAGCAGAAAAACGGGGGAGAACAGCGCTGAAGCTTTCTTT
TRBJ2-7	TRBV30	NA	TRBD2	CAWSWDAGGEQYF	TGTGCCTGGAGCTGGGACGCCGGGGGGGAGCAGTACTTC
TRBJ1-1	TRBV5-6	NA	NA	CASSLEVGVAFF	TGTGCCAGCAGCTTGGAGGTAGGAGTAGCTTTCTTT
TRBJ1-4	TRBV5-4	NA	NA	CASFVQGTNEKLFF	TGTGCCAGCTTCGTACAGGGAACTAATGAAAAACTGTTTTTT
TRBJ1-4	TRBV28	NA	NA	CARLSVRPAKFTNEKLFF	TGTGCCCGCCTGTCCGTTCGACCCGCCAAATTCACTAATGAAAAACTGTTTTTT
TRBJ1-2	TRBV7-8	NA	NA	CASSLGGEYGYTF	TGTGCCAGCAGCTTAGGGGGGGAGTATGGCTACACCTTC
TRBJ1-1	TRBV9	NA	NA	CASSYRDTEAFF	TGTGCCAGCAGTTACAGGGACACTGAAGCTTTCTTT
TRBJ2-7	TRBV5-4	NA	NA	CASSDPSSRSSYEQYF	TGTGCCAGCAGCGACCCCTCTAGCAGAAGCTCCTACGAGCAGTACTTC